This TCR beta chain came from a study of blood T cell repertoires in COVID-19. For the study at large: From the United States, Italy and Spain came samples of acute and convalescent COVID-19. T cells, B-cell-depleted T cells, or PBMCs provided the cDNA or gDNA that served as material.

Source study methods: Nucleated cell number was recorded as an estimate derived from reference gene primer amplification. TCRdb's copy holds only in-frame clones and misses some; the assay was immunoSEQ multiplex PCR. V, J and clone size are taken as reported in that table, and D and trimming were inferred from the DNA itself. The sample contains more than 90,000 clones, around 80% of which appear only once. The CDR3 has 12 amino acids. CDR1 is SGHRS and CDR2 is YFSETQ in the germline V gene. The V segment lost 4 bases and the J segment 8 bases; nucleotides outside the gene matches: 5. Only one count was recorded for this clone.

Sequencing was performed on peripheral blood. This sequence originates from a woman aged 70-85 years with acute or convalescent COVID-19. The chain couples TRBV5-1 to TRBJ1-1, with TRBD1 identical over 7 bases. CDR3 in DNA: TGCGCCAGCAGCCCCTCACAGGGGGAAGCTTTCTTT. This translates into CASSPSQGEAFF. The full variable domain, in which reference TRBV5-1 and TRBJ1-1 provide the parts outside the CDR3, is KAGVTQTPRYLIKTRGQQVTLSCSPISGHRSVSWYQQTPGQGLQFLFEYFSETQRNKGNFPGRFSGRQFSNSRSEMNVSTLELGDSALYLCASSPSQGEAFFGQGTRLTVV.